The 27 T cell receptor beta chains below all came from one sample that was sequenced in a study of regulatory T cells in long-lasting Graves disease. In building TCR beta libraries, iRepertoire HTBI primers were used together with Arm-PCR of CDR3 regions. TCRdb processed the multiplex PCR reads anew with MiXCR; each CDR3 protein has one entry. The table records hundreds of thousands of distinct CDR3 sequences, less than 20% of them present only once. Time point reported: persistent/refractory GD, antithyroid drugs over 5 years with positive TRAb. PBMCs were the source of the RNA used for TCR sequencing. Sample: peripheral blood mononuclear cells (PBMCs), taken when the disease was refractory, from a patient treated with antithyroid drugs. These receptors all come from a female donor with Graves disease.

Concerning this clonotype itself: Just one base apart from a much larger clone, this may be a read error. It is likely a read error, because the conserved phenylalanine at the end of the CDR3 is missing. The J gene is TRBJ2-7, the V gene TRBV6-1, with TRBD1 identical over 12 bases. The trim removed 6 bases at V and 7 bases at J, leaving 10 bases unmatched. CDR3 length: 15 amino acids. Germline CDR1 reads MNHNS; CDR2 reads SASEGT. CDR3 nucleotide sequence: TGTGCCAGCAGCCAACCGGGACAGGGGGCCCGGGAGCAGTACTCC. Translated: CASSQPGQGAREQYS.

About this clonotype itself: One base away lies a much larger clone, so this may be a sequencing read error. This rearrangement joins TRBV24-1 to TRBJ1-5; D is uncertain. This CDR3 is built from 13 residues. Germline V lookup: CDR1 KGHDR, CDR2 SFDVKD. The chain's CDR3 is CAISVSDNQPQHF. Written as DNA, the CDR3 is TGTGCCATCAGTGTTTCGGACAATCAGCCCCAGCATTTT.

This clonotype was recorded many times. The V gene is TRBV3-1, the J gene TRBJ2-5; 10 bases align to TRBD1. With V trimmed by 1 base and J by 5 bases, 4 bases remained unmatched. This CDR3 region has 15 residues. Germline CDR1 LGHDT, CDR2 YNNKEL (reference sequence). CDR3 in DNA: TGTGCCAGCAGCCAAGGAGGGACAGGGGCTGAGACCCAGTACTTC. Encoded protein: CASSQGGTGAETQYF.

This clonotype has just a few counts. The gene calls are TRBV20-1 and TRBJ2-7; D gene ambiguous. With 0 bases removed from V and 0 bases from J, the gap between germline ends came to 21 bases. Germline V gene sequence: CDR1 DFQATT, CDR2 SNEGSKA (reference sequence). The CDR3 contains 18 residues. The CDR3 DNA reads TGCAGTGCTAGAGATGACGACGGGTCCTCCACCCTCTCCTACGAGCAGTACTTC. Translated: CSARDDDGSSTLSYEQYF.

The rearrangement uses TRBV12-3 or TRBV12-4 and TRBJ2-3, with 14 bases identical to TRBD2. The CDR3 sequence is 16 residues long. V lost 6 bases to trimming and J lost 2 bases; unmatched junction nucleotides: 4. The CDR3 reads CASSRLAGGDTDTQYF. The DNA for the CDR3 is TGTGCCAGCAGCAGACTAGCGGGGGGGGACACAGATACGCAGTATTTT.

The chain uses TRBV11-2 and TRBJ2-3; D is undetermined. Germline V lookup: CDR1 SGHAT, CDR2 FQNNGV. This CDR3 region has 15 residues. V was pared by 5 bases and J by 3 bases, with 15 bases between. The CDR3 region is CASSANLELTDTQYF. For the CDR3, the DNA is TGTGCCAGCAGCGCCAACTTGGAGCTGACAGATACGCAGTATTTT.

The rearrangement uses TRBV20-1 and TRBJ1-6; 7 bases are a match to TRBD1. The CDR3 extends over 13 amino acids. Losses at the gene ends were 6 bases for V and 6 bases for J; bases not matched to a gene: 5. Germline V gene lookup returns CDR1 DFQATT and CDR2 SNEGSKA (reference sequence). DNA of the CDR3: TGCAGTGCCTCCAGGGGGGTTAATTCACCCCTCCACTTT. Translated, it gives CSASRGVNSPLHF.

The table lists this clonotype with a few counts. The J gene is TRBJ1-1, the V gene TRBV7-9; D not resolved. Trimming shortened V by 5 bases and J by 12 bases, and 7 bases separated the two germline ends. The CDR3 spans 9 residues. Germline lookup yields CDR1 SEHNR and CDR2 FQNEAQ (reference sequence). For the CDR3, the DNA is TGTGCCAGCAGCCGCCCCCCTTTCTTT. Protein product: CASSRPPFF.

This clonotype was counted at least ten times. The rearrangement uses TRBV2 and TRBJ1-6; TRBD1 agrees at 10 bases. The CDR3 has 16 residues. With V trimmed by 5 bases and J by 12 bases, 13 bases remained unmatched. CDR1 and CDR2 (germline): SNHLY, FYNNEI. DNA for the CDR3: TGTGCCAGCAGTCGACAGGGGGCAGGGCTCCGAGAACCCCTCCACTTT. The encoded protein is CASSRQGAGLREPLHF.

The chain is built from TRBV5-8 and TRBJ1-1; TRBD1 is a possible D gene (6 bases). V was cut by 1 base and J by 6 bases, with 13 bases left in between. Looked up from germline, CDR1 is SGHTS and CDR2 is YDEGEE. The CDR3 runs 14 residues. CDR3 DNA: TGTGCCAGCAGCTTGTGGTCGGGGGCCGCTGAAGCTTTCTTT. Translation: CASSLWSGAAEAFF.

CDR3 sequence: CASSQDTGLATDTQYF. CDR3 coding DNA: TGTGCCAGCAGCCAAGACACGGGACTAGCTACAGATACGCAGTATTTT. J is TRBJ2-3 and V is TRBV3-1; TRBD2 aligns across 9 bases. Germline loops: CDR1 LGHDT, CDR2 YNNKEL (reference sequence). Trimming removed 0 bases from V and 3 bases from J; junction bases left unmatched: 4. The length of the CDR3 is 16 residues.

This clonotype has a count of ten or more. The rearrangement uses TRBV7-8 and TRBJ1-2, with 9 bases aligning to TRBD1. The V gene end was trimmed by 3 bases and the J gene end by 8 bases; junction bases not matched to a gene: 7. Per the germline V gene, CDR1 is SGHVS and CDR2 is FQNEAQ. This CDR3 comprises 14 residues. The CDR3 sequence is CASSLRTGERGYTF. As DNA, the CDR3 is TGTGCCAGCAGCTTGAGGACAGGGGAGAGAGGCTACACCTTC.

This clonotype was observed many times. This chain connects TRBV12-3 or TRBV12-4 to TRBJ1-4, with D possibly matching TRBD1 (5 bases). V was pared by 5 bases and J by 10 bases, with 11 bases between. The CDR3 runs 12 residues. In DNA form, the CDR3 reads TGTGCCAGCAGTCCGAGGAGGGGAAAACTGTTTTTT. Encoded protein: CASSPRRGKLFF.

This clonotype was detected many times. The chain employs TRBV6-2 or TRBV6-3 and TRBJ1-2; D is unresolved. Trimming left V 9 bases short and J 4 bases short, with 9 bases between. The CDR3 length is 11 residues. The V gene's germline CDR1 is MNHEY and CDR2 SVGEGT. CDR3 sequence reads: CASGEGYGYTF. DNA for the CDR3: TGTGCCAGTGGGGAAGGCTATGGCTACACCTTC.

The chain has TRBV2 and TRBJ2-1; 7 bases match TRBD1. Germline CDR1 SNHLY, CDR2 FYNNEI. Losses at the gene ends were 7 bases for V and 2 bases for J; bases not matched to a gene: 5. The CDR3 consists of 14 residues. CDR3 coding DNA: TGTGCCAGCAATCAGGGGGTTACCTACAATGAGCAGTTCTTC. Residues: CASNQGVTYNEQFF.

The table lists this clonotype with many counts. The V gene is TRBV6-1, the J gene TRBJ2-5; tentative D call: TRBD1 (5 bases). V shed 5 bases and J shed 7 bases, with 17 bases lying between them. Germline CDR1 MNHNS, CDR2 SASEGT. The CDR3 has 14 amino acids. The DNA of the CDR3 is TGTGCCAGCAGTAGGGGCTTAGACCTGCGGACCCAGTACTTC. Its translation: CASSRGLDLRTQYF.

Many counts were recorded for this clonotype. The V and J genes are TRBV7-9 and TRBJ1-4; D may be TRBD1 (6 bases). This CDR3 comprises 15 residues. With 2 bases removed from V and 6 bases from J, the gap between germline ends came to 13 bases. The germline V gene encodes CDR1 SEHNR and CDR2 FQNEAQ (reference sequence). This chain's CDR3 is CASSLRRGIDEKLFF. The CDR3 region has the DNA TGTGCCAGCAGCTTACGCAGGGGAATTGATGAAAAACTGTTTTTT.

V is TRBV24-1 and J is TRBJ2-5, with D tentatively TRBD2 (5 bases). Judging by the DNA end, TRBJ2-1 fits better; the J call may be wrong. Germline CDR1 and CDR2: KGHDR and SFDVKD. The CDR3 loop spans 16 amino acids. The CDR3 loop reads CATSTGWETSYNEQFF. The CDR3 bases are TGTGCCACCAGTACTGGATGGGAGACCTCCTACAATGAGCAGTTCTTC.

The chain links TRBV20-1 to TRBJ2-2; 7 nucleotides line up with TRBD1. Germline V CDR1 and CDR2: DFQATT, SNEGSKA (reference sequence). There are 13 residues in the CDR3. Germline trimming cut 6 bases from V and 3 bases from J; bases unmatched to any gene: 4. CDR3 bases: TGCAGTGCAAAGACAGGGTACACCGGGGAGCTGTTTTTT. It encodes CSAKTGYTGELFF.

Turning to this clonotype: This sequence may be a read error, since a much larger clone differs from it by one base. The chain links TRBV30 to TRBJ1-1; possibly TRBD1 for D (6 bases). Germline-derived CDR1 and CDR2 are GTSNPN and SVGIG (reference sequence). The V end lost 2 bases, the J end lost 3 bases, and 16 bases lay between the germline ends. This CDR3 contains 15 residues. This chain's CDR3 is CAWSRGTGADTEAFF. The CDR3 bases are TGTGCCTGGAGTCGTGGCACGGGGGCGGACACTGAAGCTTTCTTT.

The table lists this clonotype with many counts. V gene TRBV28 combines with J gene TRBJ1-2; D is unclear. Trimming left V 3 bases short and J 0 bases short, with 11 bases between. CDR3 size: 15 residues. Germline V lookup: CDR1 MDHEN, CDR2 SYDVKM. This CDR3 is CASSFPTGANYGYTF. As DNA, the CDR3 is TGTGCCAGCAGTTTTCCTACCGGTGCTAACTATGGCTACACCTTC.

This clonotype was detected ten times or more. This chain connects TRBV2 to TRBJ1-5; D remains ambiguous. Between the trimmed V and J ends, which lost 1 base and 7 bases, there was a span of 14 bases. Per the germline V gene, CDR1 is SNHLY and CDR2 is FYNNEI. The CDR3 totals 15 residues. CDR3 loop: CASSEDLLMDQPQHF. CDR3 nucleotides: TGTGCCAGCAGTGAAGACCTCCTTATGGACCAGCCCCAGCATTTT.

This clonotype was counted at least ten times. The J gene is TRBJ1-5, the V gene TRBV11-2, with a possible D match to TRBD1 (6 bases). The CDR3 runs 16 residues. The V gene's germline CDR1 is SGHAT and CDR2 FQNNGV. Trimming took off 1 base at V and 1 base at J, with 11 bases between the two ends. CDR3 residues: CASSLGAGGSNQPQHF. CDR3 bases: TGTGCCAGCAGCTTAGGGGCCGGGGGCAGCAATCAGCCCCAGCATTTT.

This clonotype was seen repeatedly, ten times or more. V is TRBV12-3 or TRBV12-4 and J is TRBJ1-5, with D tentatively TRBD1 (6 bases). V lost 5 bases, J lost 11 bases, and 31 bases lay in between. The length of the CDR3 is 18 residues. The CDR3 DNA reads TGTGCCAGCAGTCCGAGCTTCTTTTTGGGGGGCAGTCCGAATGCCCAGCATTTT. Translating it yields CASSPSFFLGGSPNAQHF.

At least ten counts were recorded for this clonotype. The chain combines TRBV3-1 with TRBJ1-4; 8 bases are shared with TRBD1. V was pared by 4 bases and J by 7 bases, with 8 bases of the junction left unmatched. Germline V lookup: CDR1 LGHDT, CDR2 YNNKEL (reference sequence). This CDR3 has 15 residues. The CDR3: CASSPRTGNIEKLFF. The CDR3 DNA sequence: TGTGCCAGCAGCCCCAGGACAGGGAACATTGAAAAACTGTTTTTT.

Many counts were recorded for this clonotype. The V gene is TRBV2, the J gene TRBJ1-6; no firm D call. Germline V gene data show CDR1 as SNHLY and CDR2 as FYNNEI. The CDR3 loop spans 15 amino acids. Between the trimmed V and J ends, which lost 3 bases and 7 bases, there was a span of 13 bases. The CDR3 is CASSDRVKRNSPLHF. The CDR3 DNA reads TGTGCCAGCAGTGATCGTGTAAAGCGCAATTCACCCCTCCACTTT.

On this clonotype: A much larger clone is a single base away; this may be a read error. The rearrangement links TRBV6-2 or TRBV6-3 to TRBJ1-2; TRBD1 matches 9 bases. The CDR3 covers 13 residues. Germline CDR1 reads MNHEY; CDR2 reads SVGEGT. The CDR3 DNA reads TGTGCCAGCACCGGACAGGGGACCTATGGCTGCACCTTC. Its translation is CASTGQGTYGCTF.